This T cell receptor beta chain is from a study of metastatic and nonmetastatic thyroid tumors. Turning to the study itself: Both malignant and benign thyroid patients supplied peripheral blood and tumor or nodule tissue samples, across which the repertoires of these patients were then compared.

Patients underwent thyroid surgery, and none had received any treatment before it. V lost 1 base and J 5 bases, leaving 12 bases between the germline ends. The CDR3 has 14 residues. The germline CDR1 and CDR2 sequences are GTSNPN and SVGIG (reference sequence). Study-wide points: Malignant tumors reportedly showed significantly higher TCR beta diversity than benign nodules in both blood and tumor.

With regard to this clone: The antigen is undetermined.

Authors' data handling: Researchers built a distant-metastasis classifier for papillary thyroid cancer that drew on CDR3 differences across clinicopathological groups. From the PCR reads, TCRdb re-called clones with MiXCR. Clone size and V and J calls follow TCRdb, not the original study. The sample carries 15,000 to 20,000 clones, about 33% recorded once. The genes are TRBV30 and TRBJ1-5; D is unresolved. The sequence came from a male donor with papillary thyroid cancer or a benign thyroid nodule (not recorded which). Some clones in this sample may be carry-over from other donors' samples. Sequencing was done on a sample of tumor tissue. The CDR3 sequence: CAWSDFSFDQPQHF. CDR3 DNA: TGTGCCTGGAGTGACTTCTCCTTCGATCAGCCCCAGCATTTT.